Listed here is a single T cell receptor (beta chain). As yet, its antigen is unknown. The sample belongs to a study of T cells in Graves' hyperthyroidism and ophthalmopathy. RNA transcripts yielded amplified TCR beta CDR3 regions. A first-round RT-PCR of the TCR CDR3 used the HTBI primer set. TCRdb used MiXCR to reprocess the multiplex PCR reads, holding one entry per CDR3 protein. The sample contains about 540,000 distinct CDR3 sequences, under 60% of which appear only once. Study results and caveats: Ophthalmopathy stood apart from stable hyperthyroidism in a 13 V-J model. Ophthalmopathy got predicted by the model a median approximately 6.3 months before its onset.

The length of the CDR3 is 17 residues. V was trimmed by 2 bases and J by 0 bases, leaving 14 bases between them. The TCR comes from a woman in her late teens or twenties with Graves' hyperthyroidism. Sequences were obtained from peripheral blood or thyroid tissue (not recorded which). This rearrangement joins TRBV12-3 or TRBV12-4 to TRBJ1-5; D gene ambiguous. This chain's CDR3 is CASSLNTVRDSNQPQHF. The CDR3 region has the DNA TGTGCCAGCAGTTTAAACACGGTACGGGATAGCAATCAGCCCCAGCATTTT.